This TCR beta chain was found in a study of Ad26.COV2.S vaccination and SARS-CoV-2 variants. Overall study: Enrollment placed the donor in the COV1001 Ad26.COV2.S trial arm.

Regarding this clone: Antigen: not known.

The method was immunoSEQ multiplex PCR; TCRdb's version includes in-frame clones alone and lacks a portion of them. The table includes around 420,000 clones, 88% detected once. Study-wide findings and caveats: Assessments of TCR breadth and depth may have underestimated the total T cell responses. Spike-specific CD8+ and CD4+ T cell responses reportedly showed substantial breadth after vaccination.

Germline CDR1 and CDR2: MNHEY and SVGAGI. The V and J ends lost 2 bases and 8 bases respectively, with 12 bases between them. The CDR3 runs to 14 residues. Stated treatment: around 19 received Ad26.COV2.S at low or high dose, single or two shots; several received placebo; per-sample allocation not given. Material that was analyzed had been drawn on day 63 after the first vaccine or placebo injection. Donor was an adult aged 18-55 years in Boston. J is TRBJ2-2 and V is TRBV6-5; D unclear. The sequences come from peripheral blood, collected in a trial of Ad26.COV2.S vaccine versus placebo. This TCR was sampled from a person aged 18-60 years who received the Ad26.COV2.S COVID-19 vaccine or a placebo. The CDR3 is CASSYRARAGELFF. In nucleotides, the CDR3 is TGTGCCAGCAGTTACCGGGCCCGAGCGGGGGAGCTGTTTTTT.